This is a list of T cell receptor beta chains from one sample in a study of blood T cell repertoires in COVID-19. Sequenced by immunoSEQ multiplex PCR; TCRdb stores in-frame clones only, minus some. The sample consists of 150,000 to 200,000 clones, roughly 84% of them appearing once. The sequenced sample was PBMCs or T cells enriched from blood (not recorded which). These receptors were obtained from a man in his fifties or sixties who had recovered from COVID-19. Each CDR3 is given with its conserved first and last residue. Fields, in order: clone size, V gene, J gene, D gene, CDR3 protein, CDR3 DNA. D genes are given only for firm matches. Only some rows state a clone size, as once, few, many or a class for expanded clones.

clone size: -; V gene: TRBV11-2; J gene: TRBJ2-5; D gene: -; CDR3 protein: CASSLRFLKGETQYF; CDR3 DNA: TGTGCCAGCAGCCTACGGTTCCTAAAGGGGGAGACCCAGTACTTC
clone size: -; V gene: TRBV4-1; J gene: TRBJ2-7; D gene: -; CDR3 protein: CASSQGATTLYEQYF; CDR3 DNA: TGCGCCAGCAGCCAAGGTGCCACTACCCTCTACGAGCAGTACTTC
clone size: -; V gene: TRBV5-4; J gene: TRBJ1-4; D gene: -; CDR3 protein: CASSLRTGTNEKLFF; CDR3 DNA: TGTGCCAGCAGCTTGAGAACCGGTACTAATGAAAAACTGTTTTTT
clone size: once; V gene: TRBV19; J gene: TRBJ1-1; D gene: TRBD1; CDR3 protein: CASSIQGADTEAFF; CDR3 DNA: TGTGCCAGTAGTATTCAGGGGGCGGACACTGAAGCTTTCTTT
clone size: -; V gene: TRBV7-2; J gene: TRBJ1-3; D gene: -; CDR3 protein: CASSYPAGPTGNTIYF; CDR3 DNA: TGTGCCAGCAGCTACCCCGCGGGACCCACTGGAAACACCATATATTTT
clone size: once; V gene: TRBV7-2; J gene: TRBJ1-5; D gene: -; CDR3 protein: CASSLDGGGNQPQHF; CDR3 DNA: TGTGCCAGCAGCTTAGACGGGGGAGGCAATCAGCCCCAGCATTTT
clone size: -; V gene: TRBV19; J gene: TRBJ1-4; D gene: -; CDR3 protein: CATQGKDEKLFF; CDR3 DNA: TGTGCCACCCAGGGGAAGGATGAAAAACTGTTTTTT
clone size: -; V gene: TRBV5-4; J gene: TRBJ2-7; D gene: -; CDR3 protein: CASSQTGYEQYF; CDR3 DNA: TGTGCCAGCAGCCAGACAGGCTACGAGCAGTACTTC
clone size: -; V gene: TRBV9; J gene: TRBJ2-1; D gene: -; CDR3 protein: CASSVDTGEYNEQFF; CDR3 DNA: TGTGCCAGCAGCGTAGATACCGGGGAATACAATGAGCAGTTCTTC
clone size: once; V gene: TRBV5-1; J gene: TRBJ2-5; D gene: -; CDR3 protein: CASSRYAAGETQYF; CDR3 DNA: TGCGCCAGCAGCCGATACGCCGCCGGGGAGACCCAGTACTTC
clone size: -; V gene: TRBV30; J gene: TRBJ2-1; D gene: TRBD2; CDR3 protein: CALEVGLESNEQFF; CDR3 DNA: TGTGCCTTGGAGGTGGGACTAGAGAGCAATGAGCAGTTCTTC
clone size: -; V gene: TRBV28; J gene: TRBJ1-3; D gene: -; CDR3 protein: CASSLFGLSSGNTIYF; CDR3 DNA: TGTGCCAGCAGTTTGTTTGGGCTCAGCTCTGGAAACACCATATATTTT
clone size: -; V gene: TRBV7-7; J gene: TRBJ2-5; D gene: TRBD1; CDR3 protein: CASSLGTGGQETQYF; CDR3 DNA: TGTGCTAGCAGCCTAGGGACAGGGGGACAAGAGACCCAGTACTTC
clone size: -; V gene: TRBV28; J gene: TRBJ1-2; D gene: -; CDR3 protein: CASSLVSLGYTF; CDR3 DNA: TGTGCCAGCTCTTTAGTTTCTCTGGGCTACACCTTC
clone size: -; V gene: TRBV18; J gene: TRBJ2-7; D gene: TRBD1; CDR3 protein: CASSPQGEEQYF; CDR3 DNA: TGTGCCAGCTCACCCCAGGGGGAAGAGCAGTACTTC
clone size: once; V gene: TRBV18; J gene: TRBJ1-1; D gene: -; CDR3 protein: CASSPISQANTEAFF; CDR3 DNA: TGTGCCAGCTCACCAATATCGCAGGCCAACACTGAAGCTTTCTTT
clone size: -; V gene: TRBV25-1; J gene: TRBJ1-1; D gene: -; CDR3 protein: CASTWGSDTEAFF; CDR3 DNA: TGTGCCAGCACATGGGGCTCGGACACTGAAGCTTTCTTT
clone size: few; V gene: TRBV6-5; J gene: TRBJ2-5; D gene: -; CDR3 protein: CASSYSRVGPTQYF; CDR3 DNA: TGTGCCAGCAGTTACTCGCGGGTCGGCCCGACCCAGTACTTC
clone size: -; V gene: TRBV2; J gene: TRBJ1-4; D gene: TRBD1; CDR3 protein: CASGTGGVNEKLFF; CDR3 DNA: TGTGCCAGCGGAACAGGGGGAGTTAATGAAAAACTGTTTTTT
clone size: -; V gene: TRBV4-1; J gene: TRBJ1-2; D gene: -; CDR3 protein: CASSQDRALNYGYTF; CDR3 DNA: TGCGCCAGCAGCCAAGACAGGGCCCTTAACTATGGCTACACCTTC
clone size: few; V gene: TRBV7-2; J gene: TRBJ1-1; D gene: -; CDR3 protein: CASSRTQGYGTEAFF; CDR3 DNA: TGTGCCAGCAGCCGTACTCAGGGATATGGCACTGAAGCTTTCTTT
clone size: -; V gene: TRBV6-5; J gene: TRBJ2-5; D gene: -; CDR3 protein: CASSGDSQTQYF; CDR3 DNA: TGTGCCAGCAGCGGTGACTCTCAGACCCAGTACTTC
clone size: -; V gene: TRBV4-1; J gene: TRBJ2-1; D gene: -; CDR3 protein: CASSPRGPGVDEQFF; CDR3 DNA: TGCGCCAGCAGCCCGCGGGGGCCCGGCGTGGATGAGCAGTTCTTC
clone size: -; V gene: TRBV30; J gene: TRBJ1-6; D gene: -; CDR3 protein: CAWSVLGGNSPLHF; CDR3 DNA: TGTGCCTGGAGTGTACTCGGGGGAAATTCACCCCTCCACTTT
clone size: -; V gene: TRBV19; J gene: TRBJ1-1; D gene: -; CDR3 protein: CASSLHSGGGTEAFF; CDR3 DNA: TGTGCCAGTAGTCTCCACTCGGGGGGGGGCACTGAAGCTTTCTTT
clone size: -; V gene: TRBV18; J gene: TRBJ2-6; D gene: TRBD2; CDR3 protein: CASSPLSQTSGGLGANVLTF; CDR3 DNA: TGTGCCAGCTCACCCCTAAGCCAGACTAGCGGGGGCTTGGGGGCCAACGTCCTGACTTTC
clone size: -; V gene: TRBV28; J gene: TRBJ2-2; D gene: -; CDR3 protein: CASSLWEGHTNTGELFF; CDR3 DNA: TGTGCCAGCAGCCTTTGGGAGGGACACACGAACACCGGGGAGCTGTTTTTT
clone size: -; V gene: TRBV29-1; J gene: TRBJ2-1; D gene: TRBD2; CDR3 protein: CSSSGGSYNEQFF; CDR3 DNA: TGCAGCAGTAGCGGGGGCTCCTACAATGAGCAGTTCTTC
clone size: -; V gene: TRBV27; J gene: TRBJ2-7; D gene: -; CDR3 protein: CASSSLYEQYF; CDR3 DNA: TGTGCCAGCAGTTCCCTCTACGAGCAGTACTTC
clone size: -; V gene: TRBV25-1; J gene: TRBJ2-3; D gene: -; CDR3 protein: CASSDARGRTDTQYF; CDR3 DNA: TGTGCCAGCAGTGATGCCAGGGGTAGGACAGATACGCAGTATTTT
clone size: -; V gene: TRBV27; J gene: TRBJ2-4; D gene: -; CDR3 protein: CASSLTSLAKNIQYF; CDR3 DNA: TGTGCCAGCAGTTTAACTAGCTTAGCCAAAAACATTCAGTACTTC
clone size: -; V gene: TRBV5-5; J gene: TRBJ1-5; D gene: TRBD1; CDR3 protein: CASSTMTGVGQPQHF; CDR3 DNA: TGTGCCAGCAGCACCATGACAGGGGTCGGACAGCCCCAGCATTTT
clone size: once; V gene: TRBV6-1; J gene: TRBJ1-2; D gene: -; CDR3 protein: CASSDVAVPYGYTF; CDR3 DNA: TGTGCCAGCAGTGATGTGGCAGTCCCCTATGGCTACACCTTC